This T cell receptor (beta chain) was captured in a study of cytomegalovirus exposure and HLA in healthy donors. Germline assignment: CDR1 SGHRS and CDR2 YFSETQ. The CDR3 length is 15 residues. Trimming removed 2 bases at V and 1 base at J, with 11 bases between. With 60 Vbeta and 13 Jbeta primers, the PCR was carried out. Sequencing used immunoSEQ multiplex PCR; TCRdb keeps in-frame clones, though not all of them. The table includes 100,000 to 150,000 clones, roughly 75% detected once. The V call is TRBV5-1, the J call TRBJ2-3, with a possible D match to TRBD1 (6 bases). The sequence came from a man aged 25-40 years in good health and CMV-seronegative. Sequenced: PBMCs. CDR3: CASSFQGIGTDTQYF. CDR3 coding DNA: TGCGCCAGCAGCTTTCAGGGGATCGGCACAGATACGCAGTATTTT. Full variable domain (remainder filled in from reference TRBV5-1 and TRBJ2-3): KAGVTQTPRYLIKTRGQQVTLSCSPISGHRSVSWYQQTPGQGLQFLFEYFSETQRNKGNFPGRFSGRQFSNSRSEMNVSTLELGDSALYLCASSFQGIGTDTQYFGPGTRLTVL.